This T cell receptor (beta chain) was identified during a study of blood T cell repertoires in COVID-19. Across the whole study: T cells, B-cell-depleted T cells, or PBMCs provided the cDNA or gDNA that served as material.

TCRdb keeps only in-frame clones here, not all; method: immunoSEQ multiplex PCR. The repertoire has approximately 60,000 clones, roughly four fifths of them found once; the top ten carry over 7.5%. Sequenced material: peripheral blood. This receptor was identified in a woman aged 80 or over with acute or convalescent COVID-19.

CDR3 residues: CASSTNRGTEAFF. The DNA of the CDR3 is TGTGCCAGCAGTACTAACAGGGGCACTGAAGCTTTCTTT. The rearrangement links TRBV28 to TRBJ1-1, with 7 bases that match TRBD1. This CDR3 is 13 amino acids long. Per germline, CDR1 MDHEN and CDR2 SYDVKM. V lost 5 bases to trimming and J lost 4 bases; unmatched junction nucleotides: 4.